These 26 T cell receptor beta chains came from one sample sequenced in a study of T cells in localized non-small cell lung cancer. Produced via immunoSEQ multiplex PCR; TCRdb's table is partial and in-frame only. Of roughly 67,000 clones in the sample, roughly 81% were seen once. This specimen was peripheral blood, taken before any cancer treatment. The origin of the receptors is an older female donor with stage I lung adenocarcinoma.

The gene calls are TRBV28 and TRBJ1-2, with D perhaps matching TRBD1 (5 bases). Trimming removed 6 bases from V and 3 bases from J, with 11 bases in between. The CDR3 spans 13 residues. Germline CDR1 is MDHEN and CDR2 is SYDVKM. This CDR3 reads CASRVGVDYGYTF. CDR3 in DNA: TGTGCCAGCAGAGTAGGGGTCGACTATGGCTACACCTTC.

The chain has TRBV4-1 and TRBJ1-6, with 8 bases aligning to TRBD1. Unmatched junction bases numbered 7, after V lost 2 bases and J lost 10 bases. Germline V lookup: CDR1 MGHRA, CDR2 YSYEKL. The CDR3 length is 15 residues. The CDR3 reads CASSQYVTGESPLHF. CDR3 coding DNA: TGCGCCAGCAGCCAATATGTGACAGGGGAATCACCCCTCCACTTT.

V gene TRBV5-1 combines with J gene TRBJ1-5; no firm D call. V was pared by 4 bases and J by 1 base, with 18 bases between. CDR3 length: 17 amino acids. CDR1 is SGHRS and CDR2 is YFSETQ in the germline V gene. CDR3 loop: CASSPGEGGISNQPQHF. DNA of the CDR3: TGCGCCAGCAGCCCCGGGGAAGGAGGGATAAGCAATCAGCCCCAGCATTTT.

The CDR3 here is CASSLNQPQHF. The CDR3 DNA reads as TGTGCCAGCAGTCTTAATCAGCCCCAGCATTTT. The chain carries TRBV28 and TRBJ1-5; D is unresolved. The germline V gene has CDR1 MDHEN and CDR2 SYDVKM. V shed 5 bases and J shed 4 bases, with 3 bases lying between them. The CDR3 totals 11 residues.

The gene calls are TRBV5-8 and TRBJ1-3; D is ambiguous. The CDR3 consists of 14 residues. Germline V CDR1 and CDR2: SGHTS, YDEGEE. Trimming stripped 0 bases from V and 2 bases from J, with 6 bases between. The DNA for the CDR3 is TGTGCCAGCAGCTTGGGACATACTGGAAACACCATATATTTT. The encoded protein is CASSLGHTGNTIYF.

V gene TRBV27 combines with J gene TRBJ1-5; D unclear. The CDR3 contains 14 residues. Germline-derived CDR1 and CDR2 are MNHEY and SMNVEV (reference sequence). V was clipped by 0 bases and J by 2 bases, with 5 bases between them. The CDR3 sequence is CASSLSSGNQPQHF. In DNA, the CDR3 is TGTGCCAGCAGTTTATCGTCAGGCAATCAGCCCCAGCATTTT.

The chain joins TRBV4-1 to TRBJ2-1; D call uncertain. CDR3 length equals 13 residues. Trimming shortened V by 5 bases and J by 3 bases, and 8 bases separated the two germline ends. The V gene's germline CDR1 is MGHRA and CDR2 YSYEKL. CDR3 protein: CASSFLRYNEQFF. The CDR3 nucleotides read TGCGCCAGCAGCTTCCTACGCTACAATGAGCAGTTCTTC.

The rearrangement joins TRBV6-1 to TRBJ1-1, with a possible D match to TRBD1 (5 bases). V gave up 7 bases and J gave up 3 bases, with 18 bases separating them. Germline CDR1 MNHNS, CDR2 SASEGT. CDR3 size: 15 residues. CDR3 sequence reads: CASTLGAFGDTEAFF. DNA for the CDR3: TGTGCCAGCACCCTAGGGGCCTTTGGGGACACTGAAGCTTTCTTT.

The rearrangement uses TRBV13 and TRBJ1-2, with TRBD1 identical over 12 bases. With 5 bases clipped from V and 5 bases from J, the junction kept 12 bases outside the gene matches. Germline CDR1 is PRHDT and CDR2 is FYEKMQ (reference sequence). The CDR3 runs to 17 residues. This chain's CDR3 is CASSHGTGGASGYGYTF. The DNA of the CDR3 is TGTGCCAGCAGCCACGGGACAGGGGGCGCGAGTGGTTATGGCTACACCTTC.

This clone was detected only once. The chain employs TRBV7-2 and TRBJ2-1; D may correspond to TRBD1 or TRBD2 (6 bases each). CDR3 size: 15 residues. Germline CDR1 SGHTA, CDR2 FQGNSA. Trimming took off 5 bases at V and 8 bases at J, with 19 bases between the two ends. CDR3 amino acids: CASSPSARGRHEQFF. The CDR3 DNA reads as TGTGCCAGCAGCCCCTCAGCGAGGGGGAGGCATGAGCAGTTCTTC. The whole variable domain, filled in from reference TRBV7-2 and TRBJ2-1, reads GAGVSQSPSNKVTEKGKDVELRCDPISGHTALYWYRQSLGQGLEFLIYFQGNSAPDKSGLPSDRFSAERTGGSVSTLTIQRTQQEDSAVYLCASSPSARGRHEQFFGPGTRLTVL.

The V gene is TRBV10-1, the J gene TRBJ2-3; D might be TRBD1 (7 bases). The CDR3 extends over 14 amino acids. Germline V lookup: CDR1 WNHNN, CDR2 SYGVQD (reference sequence). V lost 6 bases to trimming and J lost 1 base, with 11 bases between them. The DNA for the CDR3 is TGCGCCAGCAGGCGGGACAGCGGCACAGATACGCAGTATTTT. This gives the protein CASRRDSGTDTQYF.

This clone was picked up a small number of times. The chain links TRBV2 to TRBJ1-2, with D tentatively TRBD1 (6 bases). Germline CDR1 is SNHLY and CDR2 is FYNNEI. Trimming removed 6 bases from V and 3 bases from J, with 8 bases in between. CDR3 length: 12 residues. DNA for the CDR3: TGTGCCAGCAGCGAGGGGGACTATGGCTACACCTTC. Encoded protein: CASSEGDYGYTF.

J is TRBJ1-2 and V is TRBV6-6; D ambiguous. Per the germline V gene, CDR1 is MNHNY and CDR2 is SVGAGI (reference sequence). This CDR3 has 14 residues. The V and J ends lost 4 bases and 4 bases respectively, with 13 bases between them. The CDR3, as DNA: TGTGCCAGCAGTTCCCCGACTCTCACCTATGGCTACACCTTC. The encoded protein is CASSSPTLTYGYTF.

The V gene is TRBV5-1, the J gene TRBJ2-7, with 11 bases that match TRBD1. The CDR3 extends over 16 amino acids. CDR1 and CDR2 (germline): SGHRS, YFSETQ. Trimming removed 3 bases from V and 7 bases from J; junction bases left unmatched: 12. The CDR3 coding sequence is TGCGCCAGCAGCTCCCAGGCCGGACAGGGGGCTCGTGAGCAGTACTTC. Translated, it gives CASSSQAGQGAREQYF.

This rearrangement joins TRBV5-1 to TRBJ1-3; 9 bases fit TRBD1. Germline lookup yields CDR1 SGHRS and CDR2 YFSETQ. The CDR3 is made up of 15 amino acids. The V and J ends lost 0 bases and 3 bases, in that order; junction bases with no gene match: 1. DNA of the CDR3: TGCGCCAGCAGCTTGGGGACAGGGGTTGGAAACACCATATATTTT. This codes for CASSLGTGVGNTIYF.

This rearrangement joins TRBV28 to TRBJ1-1, with a weak D call TRBD1 (5 bases). Trimming took 4 bases from V and 4 from J, leaving 13 bases between them. The CDR3 is 14 amino acids. Germline V gene lookup returns CDR1 MDHEN and CDR2 SYDVKM. Here the CDR3 DNA reads TGTGCCAGCAGTTCCCCTGGCAGGGCCACTGAAGCTTTCTTT. This encodes CASSSPGRATEAFF. Based on the CDR3 plus reference TRBV28 and TRBJ1-1, the full variable domain is DVKVTQSSRYLVKRTGEKVFLECVQDMDHENMFWYRQDPGLGLRLIYFSYDVKMKEKGDIPEGYSVSREKKERFSLILESASTNQTSMYLCASSSPGRATEAFFGQGTRLTVV.

The V call is TRBV5-1, the J call TRBJ1-2; D is unclear. The CDR3 is 17 amino acids. Trimming stripped 0 bases from V and 4 bases from J, with 19 bases between. Per germline, CDR1 SGHRS and CDR2 YFSETQ. CDR3 DNA sequence: TGCGCCAGCAGCTTGGACGGCCTAACGAAGAATGCCTATGGCTACACCTTC. Translating gives CASSLDGLTKNAYGYTF.

The chain carries TRBV19 and TRBJ1-3, with D possibly matching TRBD1 (5 bases). This CDR3 has 14 amino acids. The germline V gene has CDR1 LNHDA and CDR2 SQIVND (reference sequence). V was pared by 6 bases and J by 1 base, with 10 bases between. In nucleotides, the CDR3 is TGTGCCAGTAGGGGAGGGACTTCTGGAAACACCATATATTTT. Translation: CASRGGTSGNTIYF.

The rearrangement uses TRBV7-8 and TRBJ1-5, with TRBD1 as a possible D gene (6 bases). Between the trimmed V and J ends, which lost 5 bases and 6 bases, there was a span of 14 bases. Per the germline V gene, CDR1 is SGHVS and CDR2 is FQNEAQ. This CDR3 region has 14 residues. The CDR3 sequence: CASSREGDSQPQHF. As DNA, the CDR3 is TGTGCCAGCAGCCGGGAGGGGGATAGTCAGCCCCAGCATTTT.

The V gene is TRBV5-6, the J gene TRBJ1-1, with D tentatively TRBD1 (5 bases). Germline V gene data show CDR1 as SGHDT and CDR2 as YYEEEE. The CDR3 totals 13 residues. With 5 bases removed from V and 2 bases from J, the gap between germline ends came to 10 bases. The CDR3 region is CASSSDTNTEAFF. The CDR3 bases are TGTGCCAGCAGTTCGGACACCAACACTGAAGCTTTCTTT.

This rearrangement joins TRBV2 to TRBJ1-1; no firm D call. The CDR3 has 12 residues. V lost 9 bases, J lost 8 bases, and 16 bases lay in between. Germline V gene sequence: CDR1 SNHLY, CDR2 FYNNEI. DNA of the CDR3: TGTGCCAGAAGCCTGGACGGCCGGGAAGCTTTCTTT. It translates to CARSLDGREAFF.

Only a few counts were recorded for this clone. The chain couples TRBV2 to TRBJ1-1; 9 nucleotides match TRBD1. Germline assignment: CDR1 SNHLY and CDR2 FYNNEI. CDR3 length equals 12 residues. V dropped 6 bases and J dropped 8; count of bases not matched to a gene: 4. CDR3 coding DNA: TGTGCCAGCAGCCAACAGGGGGCCGAAGCTTTCTTT. Amino acids: CASSQQGAEAFF.

V gene TRBV6-5 combines with J gene TRBJ2-7, with D hard to call. CDR1 is MNHEY, CDR2 SVGAGI, per germline. The CDR3 consists of 14 residues. The germline V and J ends were trimmed by 5 bases and 3 bases, with 14 bases remaining between them. Here the CDR3 DNA reads TGTGCCAGCAGTGAAGGGCTACCCTTCTACGAGCAGTACTTC. This encodes CASSEGLPFYEQYF.

The gene calls are TRBV20-1 and TRBJ2-3; D remains unclear. The CDR3 sequence is 11 residues long. The germline V gene has CDR1 DFQATT and CDR2 SNEGSKA (reference sequence). V lost 0 bases to trimming and J lost 3 bases, with 1 base between them. The CDR3 here is CSARETDTQYF. The DNA for the CDR3 is TGCAGTGCTAGAGAGACAGATACGCAGTATTTT.

The gene calls are TRBV29-1 and TRBJ1-4; TRBD1 is a possible D gene (5 bases). The CDR3 consists of 14 residues. V was trimmed by 0 bases and J by 7 bases, leaving 12 bases between them. Looked up from germline, CDR1 is SQVTM and CDR2 is ANQGSEA. The CDR3 protein is CSVEDRTGGEKLFF. The CDR3 nucleotides are TGCAGCGTTGAAGATAGAACAGGAGGTGAAAAACTGTTTTTT.

The chain combines TRBV2 with TRBJ2-2; D remains unclear. This CDR3 comprises 14 residues. Trimming cost V 2 bases and J 2 bases, with 6 bases left between them. The V gene's germline CDR1 is SNHLY and CDR2 FYNNEI. The CDR3 DNA reads TGTGCCAGCAGTGAACTTCGAAACACCGGGGAGCTGTTTTTT. Translating gives CASSELRNTGELFF. The full variable domain, rest sourced from reference TRBV2 and TRBJ2-2, is EPEVTQTPSHQVTQMGQEVILRCVPISNHLYFYWYRQILGQKVEFLVSFYNNEISEKSEIFDDQFSVERPDGSNFTLKIRSTKLEDSAMYFCASSELRNTGELFFGEGSRLTVL.